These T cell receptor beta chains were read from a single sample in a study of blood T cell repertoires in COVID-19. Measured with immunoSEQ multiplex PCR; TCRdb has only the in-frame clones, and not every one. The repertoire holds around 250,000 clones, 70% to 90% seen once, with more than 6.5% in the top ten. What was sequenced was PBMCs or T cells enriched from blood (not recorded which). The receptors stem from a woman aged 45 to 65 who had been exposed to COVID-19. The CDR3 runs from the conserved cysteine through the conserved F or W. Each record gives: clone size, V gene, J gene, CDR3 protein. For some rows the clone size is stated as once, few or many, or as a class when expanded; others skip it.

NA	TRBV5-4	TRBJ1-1	CASSGQGYTEAFF
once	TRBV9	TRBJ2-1	CASSSNSNEQFF
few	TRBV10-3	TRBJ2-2	CAISVERDTGELFF
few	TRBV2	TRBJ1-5	CASKGRSGAGQPQHF
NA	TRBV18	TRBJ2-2	CASSTLLRSGTNTGELFF
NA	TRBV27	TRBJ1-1	CASSKTGGSPEAFF
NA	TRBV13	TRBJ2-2	CASSFRQLQGTGELFF
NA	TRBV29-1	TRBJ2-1	CSVERSGNEQFF
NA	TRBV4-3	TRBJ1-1	CASSRANFRGNYANTEAFF
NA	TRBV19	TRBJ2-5	CASSDFQETQYF
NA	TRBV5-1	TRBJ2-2	CASSPRTGSGELFF
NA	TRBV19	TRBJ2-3	CASSIDRGTDTQYF
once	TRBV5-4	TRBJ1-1	CASRWISGTEAFF
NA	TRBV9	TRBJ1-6	CASSVGPPGQYNSPLHF
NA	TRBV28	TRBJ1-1	CASSPLQGKAFF
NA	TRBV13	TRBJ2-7	CASSLYYEQYF
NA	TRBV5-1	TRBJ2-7	CASSEGTSGTYEQYF